Below, one TCR beta chain is given with its context. These data come from a study of blood T cell repertoires in COVID-19. About the research overall: The samples span acute and convalescent COVID-19 from the United States, Italy and Spain. T cells, B-cell-depleted T cells, or PBMCs provided the cDNA or gDNA that served as material.

V was shortened by 6 bases and J by 6 bases, with 7 bases between the two germline ends. The CDR3 has 11 amino acids. Germline V gene lookup returns CDR1 MNHEY and CDR2 SVGAGI. Patients at the Seattle site were enrolled during active infection and followed longitudinally. In the original analysis: Estimates of nucleated cell counts were drawn from the amplification of reference gene primers. Produced via immunoSEQ multiplex PCR; TCRdb's table is partial and in-frame only. V and J calls and clone size are as listed in that table; D and trimming were resolved from the DNA. The sample includes approximately 170,000 clones, roughly 84% of them seen just once.

The receptor comes from an elderly man with COVID-19, enrolled during active disease. The chain joins TRBV6-5 to TRBJ2-3; D unclear. Specimen: peripheral blood. The CDR3 is CASSRGDTQYF. The CDR3 DNA is TGTGCCAGCAGCCGAGGCGATACGCAGTATTTT.